This passage covers 2 T cell receptor beta chains from one sample sequenced in a study of T cells in women clearing cervical HPV infection (dated by TCRdb to the late 2010s). Receptors were amplified or captured by the immunoSEQ multiplex PCR assay. In its TCRdb copy, this immuneACCESS table keeps in-frame sequences only and misses some clones. Where compared with another copy, unresolved V genes explain less than half of these, and the others have no known cause. The sample table holds roughly 30,000 clones. The top ten clonotypes cover 17% of the sample. Sequencing was done on a sample of blood buffy coat. All receptors derive from a woman between 18 and 70 years old with a cervical HPV16 infection that either progressed to CIN3+ or cleared (not recorded which).

About this clone: The sequenced fragment ends 3 residues before the CDR3 boundary, so the rest is inferred from the germline J gene. The chain links TRBV6-2 or TRBV6-3 to TRBJ2-7; possibly TRBD1 for D (5 bases). The CDR3 covers 13 residues. Trimming took off 2 bases at V and 0 bases at J, with 5 bases between the two ends. The V gene's germline CDR1 is MNHEY and CDR2 SVGEGT. The sequenced CDR3 bases are TGTGCCAGCAGTTACGACAGCTCCTACGAG. Its protein product is CASSYDSSYE. The CDR3 in full is CASSYDSSYEQYF.

With respect to this clone: The read terminates 3 residues before the CDR3 end, so the remaining end is supplied by the germline J gene. The chain has TRBV7-3 and TRBJ2-2; no firm D call. This CDR3 comprises 13 residues. Trimming cost V 3 bases and J 4 bases, with 6 bases left between them. Per the germline V gene, CDR1 is SGHTA and CDR2 is FQGTGA. The chain's CDR3 is CASSFSVTGELFF. The sequenced CDR3 bases are TGTGCCAGCAGCTTTAGTGTCACCGGGGAG.